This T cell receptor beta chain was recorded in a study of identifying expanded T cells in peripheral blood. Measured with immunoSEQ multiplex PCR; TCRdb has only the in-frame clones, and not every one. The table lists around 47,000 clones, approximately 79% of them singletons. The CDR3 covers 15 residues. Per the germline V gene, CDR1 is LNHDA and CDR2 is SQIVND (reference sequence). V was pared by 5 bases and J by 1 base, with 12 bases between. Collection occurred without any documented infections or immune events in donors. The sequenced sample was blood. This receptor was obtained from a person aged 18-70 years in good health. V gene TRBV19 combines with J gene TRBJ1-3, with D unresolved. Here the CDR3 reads CASSSPGRSGNTIYF. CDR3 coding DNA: TGTGCCAGTAGTTCCCCAGGAAGATCTGGAAACACCATATATTTT. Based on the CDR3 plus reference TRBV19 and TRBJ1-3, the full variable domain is DGGITQSPKYLFRKEGQNVTLSCEQNLNHDAMYWYRQDPGQGLRLIYYSQIVNDFQKGDIAEGYSVSREKKESFPLTVTSAQKNPTAFYLCASSSPGRSGNTIYFGEGSWLTVV.